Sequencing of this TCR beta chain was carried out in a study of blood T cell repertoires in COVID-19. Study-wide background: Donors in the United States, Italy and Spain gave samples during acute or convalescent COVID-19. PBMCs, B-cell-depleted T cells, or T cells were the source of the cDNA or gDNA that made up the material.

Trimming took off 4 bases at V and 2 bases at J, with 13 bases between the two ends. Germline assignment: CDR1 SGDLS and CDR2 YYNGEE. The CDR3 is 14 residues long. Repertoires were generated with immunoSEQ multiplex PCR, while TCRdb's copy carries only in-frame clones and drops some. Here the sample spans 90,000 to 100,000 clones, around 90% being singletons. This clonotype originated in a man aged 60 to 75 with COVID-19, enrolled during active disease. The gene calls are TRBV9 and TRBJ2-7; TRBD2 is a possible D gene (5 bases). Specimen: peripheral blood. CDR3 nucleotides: TGTGCCAGCAGCCTCTCGGGGTACACCTACGAGCAGTACTTC. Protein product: CASSLSGYTYEQYF. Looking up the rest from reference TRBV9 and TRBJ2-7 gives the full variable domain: DSGVTQTPKHLITATGQRVTLRCSPRSGDLSVYWYQQSLDQGLQFLIQYYNGEERAKGNILERFSAQQFPDLHSELNLSSLELGDSALYFCASSLSGYTYEQYFGPGTRLTVT.